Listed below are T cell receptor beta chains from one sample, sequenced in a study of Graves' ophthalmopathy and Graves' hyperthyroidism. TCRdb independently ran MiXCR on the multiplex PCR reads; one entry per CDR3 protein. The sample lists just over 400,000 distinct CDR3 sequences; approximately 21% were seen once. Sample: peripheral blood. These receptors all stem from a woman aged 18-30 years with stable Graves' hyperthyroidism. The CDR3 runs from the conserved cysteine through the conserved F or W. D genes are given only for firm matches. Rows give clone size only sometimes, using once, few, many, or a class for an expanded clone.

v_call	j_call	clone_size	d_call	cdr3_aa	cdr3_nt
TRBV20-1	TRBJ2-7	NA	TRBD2	CSVKRAASGYEQYF	TGCAGTGTAAAGAGAGCGGCTAGCGGGTACGAGCAGTACTTC
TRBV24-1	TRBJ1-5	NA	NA	CATSDVGNQPQHF	TGTGCCACCAGTGATGTGGGGAATCAGCCCCAGCATTTT
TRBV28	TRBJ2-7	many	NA	CASSRVGHEQYF	TGTGCCAGCAGTAGGGTGGGTCACGAGCAGTACTTC
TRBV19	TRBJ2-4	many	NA	CASRLQASPAKNIQYF	TGTGCCAGTAGGCTACAGGCATCCCCAGCCAAAAACATTCAGTACTTC
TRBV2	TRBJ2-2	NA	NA	CASSQYGTANTGELFF	TGTGCCAGCAGTCAATACGGGACGGCGAACACCGGGGAGCTGTTTTTT
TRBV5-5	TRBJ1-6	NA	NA	CASSIQIYNSPLHF	TGTGCCAGCAGTATACAGATCTATAATTCACCCCTCCACTTT
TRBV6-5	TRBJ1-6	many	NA	CASSYSRQGNSPLHF	TGTGCCAGCAGTTACTCGAGGCAGGGGAATTCACCCCTCCACTTT
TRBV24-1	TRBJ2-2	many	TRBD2	CATSTRGASTGELFF	TGTGCCACCTCGACGCGGGGGGCGAGCACCGGGGAGCTGTTTTTT
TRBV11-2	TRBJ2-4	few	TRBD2	CASSVIAGGENIQYF	TGTGCCAGCAGCGTCATTGCCGGGGGGGAAAACATTCAGTACTTC
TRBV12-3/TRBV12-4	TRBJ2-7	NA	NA	CASRKDILAYDQYF	TGTGCCAGCAGAAAAGACATCCTGGCCTACGATCAGTACTTC